What follows is one TCR beta chain and its context. Antigen unknown. All the donors were Caucasian adults who lived in Nashville, Tennessee. This specimen belongs to a study of shared clonotypes between healthy human individuals. Study-wide findings and caveats: Generation probabilities were higher for clonotypes shared across all four sorted-subset donors than for unshared ones.

Assay execution took place at the deep level. Each subset's genomic DNA was split evenly across several immunoSEQ plates. This table comes from immunoSEQ multiplex PCR, and its TCRdb copy is limited to in-frame clones, with some not included. The sample consists of about 2.4 million clones, over 85% of them appearing once. The CDR3 runs 13 residues. Germline V lookup: CDR1 SQVTM, CDR2 ANQGSEA. Trimming shortened V by 3 bases and J by 0 bases, and 7 bases separated the two germline ends. This clonotype was sampled from a man younger than 30 in good health. Some clones in this sample may be carry-over from other donors' samples. The chain employs TRBV29-1 and TRBJ2-3; D not resolved. Sequenced input: naive CD4+ T cells from PBMCs. Subset indicated: CD45RA+ positively selected. The CDR3 DNA reads as TGCAGCGTTGACTCCCTGAGCACAGATACGCAGTATTTT. Translation gives CSVDSLSTDTQYF.